These T cell receptor beta chains were read from a single sample in a study of CD8 T cells in Susac syndrome. MiXCR, run by TCRdb on the immunoSEQ multiplex PCR reads, gives a single entry per CDR3 protein. The repertoire holds under 200,000 distinct CDR3 sequences, with over 75% as singletons. Specimen: CD4+ T cells from PBMCs. Every receptor here comes from a human donor with Susac syndrome. Both conserved end residues are part of each CDR3. Fields, in order: V gene, J gene, clone size, D gene, CDR3 protein, CDR3 DNA. The D gene is left open where the match is weak. Size tells how often a clone was seen (once, few, many) or the class of an expanded clone, and some rows leave it out.

>TRBV20-1|TRBJ2-7|NA|TRBD2
CSARVTSGGYEQYF
TGCAGTGCTAGAGTGACTAGCGGGGGTTACGAGCAGTACTTC
>TRBV7-2|TRBJ1-4|NA|NA
CASSPRGGNEKLFF
TGTGCCAGCAGCCCCCGAGGGGGTAATGAAAAACTGTTTTTT
>TRBV3-1|TRBJ1-2|NA|NA
CASSQDFHGYTF
TGTGCCAGCAGCCAAGATTTCCATGGCTACACCTTC
>TRBV7-9|TRBJ1-5|NA|NA
CASSLINQPQHF
TGTGCCAGCAGCTTAATCAATCAGCCCCAGCATTTT
>TRBV4-1|TRBJ1-3|once|NA
CASSQDEGGGGNTIYF
TGCGCCAGCAGCCAAGATGAAGGAGGGGGTGGAAACACCATATATTTT
>TRBV3-1|TRBJ2-5|NA|NA
CASSRISGPETQYF
TGTGCCAGCAGCCGAATCAGTGGGCCAGAGACCCAGTACTTC
>TRBV3-1|TRBJ2-3|NA|NA
CASSQPASDTQYF
TGTGCCAGCAGCCAACCGGCGTCAGATACGCAGTATTTT
>TRBV20-1|TRBJ1-5|NA|NA
CSARGAWGQPQHF
TGCAGTGCTAGAGGGGCGTGGGGGCAGCCCCAGCATTTT
>TRBV20-1|TRBJ2-5|NA|TRBD2
CSAGLMGGPGETQYF
TGCAGTGCTGGTTTAATGGGAGGGCCCGGGGAGACCCAGTACTTC
>TRBV11-2|TRBJ1-2|few|TRBD1
CASSARTGWGYTF
TGTGCCAGCAGCGCTCGGACAGGGTGGGGCTACACCTTC
>TRBV28|TRBJ2-1|once|NA
CASSIRTGGLVQFF
TGTGCCAGCAGTATTAGGACCGGGGGTCTGGTGCAGTTCTTC
>TRBV2|TRBJ2-5|NA|TRBD1
CASSGGQFQETQYF
TGTGCCAGCAGTGGGGGACAGTTCCAAGAGACCCAGTACTTC
>TRBV24-1|TRBJ2-1|NA|NA
CATSDFGGPSYNEQFF
TGTGCCACCAGTGATTTTGGGGGGCCCTCCTACAATGAGCAGTTCTTC
>TRBV6-4|TRBJ2-5|NA|NA
CASSGDIRSPKQETQYF
TGTGCCAGCAGCGGGGACATCCGGAGTCCCAAGCAAGAGACCCAGTACTTC
>TRBV9|TRBJ2-1|NA|NA
CASSVGVGRGRYNEQFF
TGTGCCAGCAGCGTGGGGGTGGGACGGGGGCGCTACAATGAGCAGTTCTTC
>TRBV2|TRBJ2-1|NA|NA
CASNPDSHNEQFF
TGTGCCAGCAATCCCGACTCCCACAATGAGCAGTTCTTC
>TRBV28|TRBJ1-1|NA|TRBD1
CASNPGGQGNTEAFF
TGTGCCAGCAACCCAGGGGGCCAAGGGAACACTGAAGCTTTCTTT
>TRBV7-3|TRBJ2-2|NA|NA
CASSLSRNTGELFF
TGTGCCAGCAGCTTAAGCAGGAACACCGGGGAGCTGTTTTTT
>TRBV20-1|TRBJ2-2|NA|TRBD2
CSARLSGSLNTGELFF
TGCAGTGCTAGGTTGAGCGGGAGCCTCAACACCGGGGAGCTGTTTTTT
>TRBV24-1|TRBJ2-1|NA|TRBD2
CATSDPTSGSLHNEQFF
TGTGCCACCAGTGACCCGACTAGCGGGAGTCTCCACAATGAGCAGTTCTTC
>TRBV5-1|TRBJ2-3|NA|NA
CASTALTDTQYF
TGCGCCAGCACGGCTCTCACAGATACGCAGTATTTT
>TRBV6-5|TRBJ1-3|once|NA
CASTPRSSGNTIYF
TGTGCCAGCACTCCCCGGAGTTCTGGAAACACCATATATTTT
>TRBV20-1|TRBJ1-5|NA|TRBD1
CSALLGTGNQPQHF
TGCAGTGCTCTCCTCGGGACAGGGAATCAGCCCCAGCATTTT
>TRBV3-1|TRBJ2-2|once|NA
CASSQVTGELFF
TGTGCCAGCAGCCAAGTCACCGGGGAGCTGTTTTTT
>TRBV7-3|TRBJ2-3|NA|TRBD2
CASSPIGTSGIDTQYF
TGTGCCAGCAGCCCGATTGGGACTAGCGGGATCGATACGCAGTATTTT
>TRBV18|TRBJ2-7|NA|TRBD2
CASSTGTRNEQYF
TGTGCCAGCTCAACCGGGACTAGGAACGAGCAGTACTTC
>TRBV28|TRBJ1-5|NA|TRBD1
CASSKGDRFPNQPQHF
TGTGCCAGCAGCAAGGGGGACAGGTTCCCCAATCAGCCCCAGCATTTT
>TRBV2|TRBJ1-2|NA|TRBD1
CASSEDRTYGYTF
TGTGCCAGCAGTGAGGACAGGACCTATGGCTACACCTTC
>TRBV25-1|TRBJ2-3|once|NA
CASSEGVKLNTQYF
TGTGCCAGCAGTGAAGGGGTTAAATTAAATACGCAGTATTTT
>TRBV6-1|TRBJ2-3|NA|NA
CASSGAGARGDTQYF
TGTGCCAGCAGTGGGGCGGGGGCCCGGGGAGATACGCAGTATTTT
>TRBV23-1|TRBJ1-2|NA|TRBD1
CASSPQDRANYGYTF
TGCGCCAGCAGTCCGCAGGACAGGGCGAACTATGGCTACACCTTC
>TRBV29-1|TRBJ1-1|NA|TRBD1
CSVDDRVAEAFF
TGCAGCGTAGATGACAGGGTGGCTGAAGCTTTCTTT
>TRBV13|TRBJ1-3|NA|NA
CASSTGRLVSGNTIYF
TGTGCCAGCAGCACCGGACGGCTGGTATCTGGAAACACCATATATTTT
>TRBV20-1|TRBJ2-4|NA|NA
CSARVGRTIRTGNIQYF
TGCAGTGCTAGAGTAGGTCGTACTATAAGAACGGGAAACATTCAGTACTTC
>TRBV19|TRBJ2-2|NA|NA
CASRHRRNTGELFF
TGTGCCAGTAGACACAGGAGAAACACCGGGGAGCTGTTTTTT
>TRBV4-1|TRBJ2-1|once|TRBD2
CASSQDQRDNEQFF
TGCGCCAGCAGCCAAGACCAGCGGGATAATGAGCAGTTCTTC
>TRBV10-3|TRBJ1-2|NA|NA
CAIRAGTLTGYGYTF
TGTGCCATCAGAGCCGGGACACTGACTGGCTATGGCTACACCTTC
>TRBV28|TRBJ1-2|NA|NA
CASSLSDRSYGYTF
TGTGCCAGCAGTTTATCCGACAGGTCCTATGGCTACACCTTC
>TRBV29-1|TRBJ2-3|NA|TRBD1
CSVEGQGASDTQYF
TGCAGCGTTGAAGGACAGGGGGCCTCAGATACGCAGTATTTT
>TRBV10-3|TRBJ1-2|NA|NA
CAITNIAQGVYGYTF
TGTGCCATTACTAACATCGCACAGGGCGTCTATGGCTACACCTTC
>TRBV29-1|TRBJ2-7|NA|NA
CSVDTSYEQYF
TGCAGCGTTGACACGAGCTACGAGCAGTACTTC
>TRBV5-1|TRBJ1-3|NA|NA
CASSLDPVISGNTIYF
TGCGCCAGCAGCTTGGATCCGGTTATCTCTGGAAACACCATATATTTT